A selection of T cell receptor beta chains follows, all from one sample in a study of post-analysis software for immune sequencing data. TCRdb reanalysed the PCR reads using MiXCR and keeps one entry per CDR3 protein. This sample carries more than 350,000 distinct CDR3 sequences, 35% to 45% of them seen once, and the ten largest clones take around 8%. Sequencing input: blood. The receptors derive from a girl aged 2-15 years with multiple sclerosis. CDR3s include the opening cysteine and the closing phenylalanine or tryptophan. The D gene is left open where the match is weak. A clone size is listed for some rows: how often the clone was seen (once, few, many), or a class if it is expanded.

clone size,D gene,V gene,J gene,CDR3 protein,CDR3 DNA
few,NA,TRBV27,TRBJ2-1,CASSPTLTRSEQFF,TGTGCCAGCAGTCCCACCCTCACTAGGTCTGAGCAGTTCTTC
NA,NA,TRBV20-1,TRBJ2-4,CGATDFRTGNIQYF,TGCGGTGCCACGGACTTCAGGACGGGAAACATTCAGTACTTC
few,TRBD2,TRBV4-3,TRBJ2-1,CASSQDGRSSHNEQFF,TGCGCCAGCAGCCAAGACGGGAGGTCCTCCCACAATGAGCAGTTCTTC
NA,TRBD2,TRBV12-3/TRBV12-4,TRBJ2-3,CASSGGARDTQYF,TGTGCCAGTAGCGGGGGGGCCAGGGATACGCAGTATTTT
NA,NA,TRBV4-3,TRBJ1-2,CASSQGPPGRSYGYTF,TGCGCCAGCAGCCAGGGCCCACCGGGACGGAGCTATGGCTACACCTTC
few,NA,TRBV7-2,TRBJ1-2,CASSASIKGHYGYTF,TGTGCCAGCAGCGCATCAATCAAGGGGCACTATGGCTACACCTTC
NA,NA,TRBV27,TRBJ1-6,CASRAQGSNSPLHF,TGTGCCAGCCGGGCCCAGGGGAGCAATTCACCCCTCCACTTT
NA,NA,TRBV9,TRBJ1-4,CASSVGGTNEKLFF,TGTGCCAGCAGCGTAGGCGGAACTAATGAAAAACTGTTTTTT
NA,NA,TRBV2,TRBJ1-2,CASSLLKGGYTF,TGTGCCAGCAGTCTTTTGAAGGGTGGCTACACCTTC
NA,TRBD2,TRBV6-5,TRBJ2-5,CASRVLAGGETQYF,TGTGCCAGCAGAGTACTAGCGGGAGGGGAGACCCAGTACTTC